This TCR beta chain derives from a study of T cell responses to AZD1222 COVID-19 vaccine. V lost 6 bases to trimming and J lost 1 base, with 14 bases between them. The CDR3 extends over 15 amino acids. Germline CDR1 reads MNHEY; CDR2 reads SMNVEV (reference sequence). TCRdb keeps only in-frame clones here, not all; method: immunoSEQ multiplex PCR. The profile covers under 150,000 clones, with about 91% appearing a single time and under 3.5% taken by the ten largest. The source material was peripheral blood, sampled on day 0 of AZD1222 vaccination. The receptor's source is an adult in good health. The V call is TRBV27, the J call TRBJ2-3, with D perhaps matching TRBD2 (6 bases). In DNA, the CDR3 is TGTGCCAGCAGAATTTGGACGGGGGGCACAGATACGCAGTATTTT. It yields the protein CASRIWTGGTDTQYF.